The sequence of this TCR beta chain was determined in a study of blood T cell repertoires in COVID-19. The wider study: Both acute and convalescent COVID-19 samples were obtained from the United States, Italy and Spain.

Per the study methods: Nucleated cell counts were estimated from reference gene primer amplification. This table comes from immunoSEQ multiplex PCR, and its TCRdb copy is limited to in-frame clones, with some not included. V and J calls plus clone size are reproduced from that table; the DNA served to infer D and trimming. Of roughly 350,000 clones detected, about 85% appear once; the ten largest clones hold around 3.4%. V lost 4 bases, J lost 8 bases, and 8 bases lay in between. This CDR3 has 11 residues. The sample was peripheral blood. The J gene is TRBJ1-2, the V gene TRBV12-3 or TRBV12-4; D is uncertain. The clonotype originates from a woman between 18 and 30 years old with acute or convalescent COVID-19. As DNA, the CDR3 is TGTGCCAGCAGTTCCAGTATGGGCTACACCTTC. Protein product: CASSSSMGYTF.